The present T cell receptor (beta chain) was sequenced within a study of cytomegalovirus exposure and HLA in healthy donors. Study results and caveats: Cytomegalovirus association was listed for about 170 TCR beta chains.

60 Vbeta and 13 Jbeta primers were used in PCR. The repertoire was sequenced with immunoSEQ multiplex PCR; TCRdb's copy has only in-frame clones and lacks some. The sample holds under 150,000 clones, about 80% seen once. This clone has more than one count but fewer than ten. Its antigen is still unknown. V trimming: 1 base; J trimming: 2 bases; junction bases outside the gene matches: 5. This CDR3 is 15 amino acids long. Germline V gene sequence: CDR1 MNHNS, CDR2 SASEGT. This TCR came from a woman between 50 and 59 years old in good health and CMV-seropositive. The sequencing input was PBMCs. The gene calls are TRBV6-1 and TRBJ2-7, with 7 bases lining up with TRBD1. Here the CDR3 reads CASSEGGTVAYEQYF. DNA for the CDR3: TGTGCCAGCAGTGAAGGGGGGACAGTAGCCTACGAGCAGTACTTC.